This section outlines one T cell receptor (beta chain) sequence together with its context. Its antigen is unknown. This entry comes from a study of T-cell memory formation after mild COVID-19. TCRdb recomputed calls from the 5' RACE reads with MiXCR, one row per CDR3 protein. This sample carries tens of thousands of distinct CDR3 sequences, about 15% of them seen once, and the ten largest clones take 31%. Broader study findings: Those CD4+ clones that contracted were mainly in CM and EM (CD8+ ones in EMRA). Pre-infection memory carried some responding clones, suggesting that cross-reactive memory joined. Later expanders leaned CD4+, whereas clones that contracted between day 15 and 85 were balanced CD4/CD8.

The J segment lost 8 bases and the V segment lost 2 bases, leaving 3 bases of the junction unmatched. The CDR3 totals 14 residues. CDR1 and CDR2 (germline): MGHRA, YSYEKL. The genes are TRBV4-1 and TRBJ1-4; TRBD1 aligns across 9 bases. This receptor was obtained from an adult woman who had mild COVID-19 (a few samples of this study predate the infection). Cell type and time point are not known. Sequencing used PBMCs or a T cell subset sorted from them (not recorded which). As DNA, the CDR3 is TGCGCCAGCAGCCAACGGGACAGGGTAGAAAAACTGTTTTTT. Protein product: CASSQRDRVEKLFF.